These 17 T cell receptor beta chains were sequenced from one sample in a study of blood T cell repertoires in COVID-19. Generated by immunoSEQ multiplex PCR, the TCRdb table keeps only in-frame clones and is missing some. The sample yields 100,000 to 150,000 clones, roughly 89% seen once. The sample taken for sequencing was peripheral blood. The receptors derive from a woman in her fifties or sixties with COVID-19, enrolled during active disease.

The CDR3 bases are TGCGCCAGCGGAGTACTAGCGCGGGGGGAGCTGTTTTTT. Translating it yields CASGVLARGELFF. This chain links TRBV4-3 with TRBJ2-2; 7 bases map to TRBD2. Germline V CDR1 and CDR2: LGHNA, YSLEER. The length of the CDR3 is 13 residues. V lost 8 bases to trimming and J lost 8 bases; unmatched junction nucleotides: 8.

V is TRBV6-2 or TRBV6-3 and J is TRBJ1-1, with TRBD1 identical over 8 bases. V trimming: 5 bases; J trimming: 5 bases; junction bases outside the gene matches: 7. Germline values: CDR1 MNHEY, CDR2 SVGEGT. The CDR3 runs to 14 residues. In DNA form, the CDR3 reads TGTGCCAGCAGTCGCAACAGGGGGGGAACTGAAGCTTTCTTT. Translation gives CASSRNRGGTEAFF.

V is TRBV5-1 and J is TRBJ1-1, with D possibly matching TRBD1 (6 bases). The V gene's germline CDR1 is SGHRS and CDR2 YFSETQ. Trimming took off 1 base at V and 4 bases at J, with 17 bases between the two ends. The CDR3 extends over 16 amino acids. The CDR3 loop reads CASSLRQGKKGTEAFF. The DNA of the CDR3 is TGCGCCAGCAGCTTGCGGCAGGGGAAGAAGGGCACTGAAGCTTTCTTT.

CDR3 DNA sequence: TGTGCTACCTATGGGGGGAAGGGAACCACAGATACGCAGTATTTT. This codes for CATYGGKGTTDTQYF. The J gene is TRBJ2-3, the V gene TRBV19, with D perhaps TRBD2 (6 bases). CDR3 length: 15 amino acids. Germline CDR1 reads LNHDA; CDR2 reads SQIVND (reference sequence). Supplemented by reference TRBV19 and TRBJ2-3, the full variable domain reads DGGITQSPKYLFRKEGQNVTLSCEQNLNHDAMYWYRQDPGQGLRLIYYSQIVNDFQKGDIAEGYSVSREKKESFPLTVTSAQKNPTAFYLCATYGGKGTTDTQYFGPGTRLTVL.

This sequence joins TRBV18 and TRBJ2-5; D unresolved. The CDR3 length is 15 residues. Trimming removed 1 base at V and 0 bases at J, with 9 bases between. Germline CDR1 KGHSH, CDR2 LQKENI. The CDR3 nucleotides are TGTGCCAGCTCACCACGATCTGACTACCAAGAGACCCAGTACTTC. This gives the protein CASSPRSDYQETQYF.

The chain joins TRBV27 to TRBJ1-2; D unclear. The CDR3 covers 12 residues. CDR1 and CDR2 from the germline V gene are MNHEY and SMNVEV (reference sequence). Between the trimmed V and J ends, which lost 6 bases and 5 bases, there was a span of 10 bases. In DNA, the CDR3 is TGTGCCAGCAGAAAGACGGGATATGGCTACACCTTC. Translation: CASRKTGYGYTF.

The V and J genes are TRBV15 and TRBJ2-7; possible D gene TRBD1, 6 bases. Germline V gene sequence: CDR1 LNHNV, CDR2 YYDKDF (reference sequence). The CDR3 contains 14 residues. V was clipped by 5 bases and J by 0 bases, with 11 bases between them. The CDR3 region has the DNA TGTGCCACCAGCCCCGTGGGGGCCTCCTACGAGCAGTACTTC. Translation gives CATSPVGASYEQYF.

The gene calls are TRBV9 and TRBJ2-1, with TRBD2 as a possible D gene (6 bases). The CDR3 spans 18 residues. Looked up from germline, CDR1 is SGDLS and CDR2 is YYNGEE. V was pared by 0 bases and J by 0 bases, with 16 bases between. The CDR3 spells CASSVVGSGLRSYNEQFF. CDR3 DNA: TGTGCCAGCAGCGTAGTAGGTAGCGGACTACGCTCCTACAATGAGCAGTTCTTC.

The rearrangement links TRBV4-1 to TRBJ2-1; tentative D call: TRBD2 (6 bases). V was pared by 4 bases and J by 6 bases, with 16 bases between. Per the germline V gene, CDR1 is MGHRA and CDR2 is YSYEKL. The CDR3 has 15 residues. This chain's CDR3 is CASSPGRAGGNEQFF. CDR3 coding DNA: TGCGCCAGCAGCCCGGGACGGGCCGGGGGCAATGAGCAGTTCTTC.

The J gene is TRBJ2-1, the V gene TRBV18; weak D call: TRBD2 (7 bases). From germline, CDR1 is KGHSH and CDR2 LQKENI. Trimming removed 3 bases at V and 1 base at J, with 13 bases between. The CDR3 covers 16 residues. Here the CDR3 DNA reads TGTGCCAGCTCACCGGGGGGGGCGGATTCCTACAATGAGCAGTTCTTC. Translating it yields CASSPGGADSYNEQFF.

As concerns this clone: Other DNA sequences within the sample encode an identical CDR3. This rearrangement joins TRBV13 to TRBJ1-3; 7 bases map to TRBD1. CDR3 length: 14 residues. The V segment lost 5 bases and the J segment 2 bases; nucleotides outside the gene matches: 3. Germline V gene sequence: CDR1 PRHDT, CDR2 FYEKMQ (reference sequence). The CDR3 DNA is TGTGCCAGCAGCCTTGGGACAGCTGGAAACACCATATATTTT. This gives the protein CASSLGTAGNTIYF. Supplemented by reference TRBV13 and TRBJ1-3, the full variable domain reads AAGVIQSPRHLIKEKRETATLKCYPIPRHDTVYWYQQGPGQDPQFLISFYEKMQSDKGSIPDRFSAQQFSDYHSELNMSSLELGDSALYFCASSLGTAGNTIYFGEGSWLTVV.

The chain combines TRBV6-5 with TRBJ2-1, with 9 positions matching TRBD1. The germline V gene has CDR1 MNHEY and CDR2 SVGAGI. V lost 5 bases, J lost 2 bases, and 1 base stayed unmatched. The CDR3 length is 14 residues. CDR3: CASSNRGPYNEQFF. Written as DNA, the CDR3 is TGTGCCAGCAGTAACAGGGGGCCCTACAATGAGCAGTTCTTC.

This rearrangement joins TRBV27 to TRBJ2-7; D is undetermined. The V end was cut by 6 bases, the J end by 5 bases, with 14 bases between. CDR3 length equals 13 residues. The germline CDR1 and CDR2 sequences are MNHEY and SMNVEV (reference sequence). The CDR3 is CASSDTTEHEQYF. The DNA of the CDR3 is TGTGCCAGCAGCGACACGACGGAACACGAGCAGTACTTC.

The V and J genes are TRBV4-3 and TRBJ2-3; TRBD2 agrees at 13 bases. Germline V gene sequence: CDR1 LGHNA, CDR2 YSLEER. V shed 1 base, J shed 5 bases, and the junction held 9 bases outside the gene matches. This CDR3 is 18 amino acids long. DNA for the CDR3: TGCGCCAGCAGCCAAGCAAGACTAGCGGGGGGTGAAGTAGATACGCAGTATTTT. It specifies CASSQARLAGGEVDTQYF.

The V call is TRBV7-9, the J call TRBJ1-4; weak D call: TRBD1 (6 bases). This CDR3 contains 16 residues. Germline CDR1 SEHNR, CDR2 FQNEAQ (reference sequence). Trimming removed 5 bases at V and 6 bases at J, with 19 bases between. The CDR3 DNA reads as TGTGCCAGCAGCCCAACAATATACAGGGATTATGAAAAACTGTTTTTT. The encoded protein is CASSPTIYRDYEKLFF.

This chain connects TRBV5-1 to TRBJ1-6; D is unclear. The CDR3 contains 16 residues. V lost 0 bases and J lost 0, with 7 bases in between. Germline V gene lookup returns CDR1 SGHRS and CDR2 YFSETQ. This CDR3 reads CASSLAKSSYNSPLHF. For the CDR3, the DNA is TGCGCCAGCAGCTTGGCCAAGAGCTCCTATAATTCACCCCTCCACTTT.

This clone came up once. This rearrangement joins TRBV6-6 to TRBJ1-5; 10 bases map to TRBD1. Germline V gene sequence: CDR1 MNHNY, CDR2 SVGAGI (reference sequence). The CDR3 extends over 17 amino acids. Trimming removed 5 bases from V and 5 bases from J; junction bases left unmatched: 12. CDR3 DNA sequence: TGTGCCAGCAGTCCCGGAGGGGACAGGGGAATTGATCAGCCCCAGCATTTT. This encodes CASSPGGDRGIDQPQHF.